The clone carrying this TCR beta chain has just a few counts. The target antigen is unknown. With 3 bases removed from V and 1 base from J, the gap between germline ends came to 9 bases. This CDR3 spans 15 amino acids. The germline CDR1 and CDR2 sequences are MGHDK and SYGVNS. The authors produced TCR alpha and TCR beta cDNA libraries with sample barcodes and UMIs by 5'RACE using constant-segment primers. Each CDR3 protein gets one entry after TCRdb re-called the 5' RACE reads with MiXCR. The profile shows approximately 350,000 distinct CDR3 sequences, 10% to 15% of them singletons. The record originates from a study of T-cell memory formation after mild COVID-19. Study-level information: Among the donors, TCR clusters were largely specific to each donor.

General study points: For second-wave clones that peaked at day 37, SARS-CoV-2 specificity went unverified. For contracting clones, CD4+ ones sat mainly in CM and EM, CD8+ in EMRA.

V usage is TRBV25-1 and J usage is TRBJ2-2, with D hard to call. The clonotype comes from a man aged 18 to 29 who had mild COVID-19 (a few samples of this study predate the infection). Cell type and time point are not known. The source material was PBMCs or a T cell subset sorted from them (not recorded which). The CDR3 loop is CASSDTRRNTGELFF. The CDR3 coding sequence is TGTGCCAGCAGTGATACCAGGAGGAACACCGGGGAGCTGTTTTTT.